This TCR beta chain is from a study of cytomegalovirus exposure and HLA in healthy donors. Study conclusions and caveats: High specificity and sensitivity for cytomegalovirus status were reported for the classifier. For most TCR sequences rarity was the rule, although some public TCRs occurred in many donors.

A remark on this clone: No antigen is known for it.

TCRdb keeps only in-frame clones here, not all; method: immunoSEQ multiplex PCR. This sample has over 110,000 clones; 86% occur once, and the top ten carry roughly 3%. J was trimmed by 6 bases and V by 2 bases; bases with no gene match: 9. The CDR3 spans 15 residues. Germline loops: CDR1 SGHRS, CDR2 YFSETQ. The study drew the donors from its roughly 120-subject validation cohort, separate from the approximately 700-subject first cohort. This TCR was sampled from a young man in good health and CMV-seronegative. The sequenced material came from PBMCs. This chain links TRBV5-1 with TRBJ2-5; TRBD1 agrees at 8 bases. The CDR3: CASSFMDRESKTQYF. CDR3 DNA sequence: TGCGCCAGCAGCTTTATGGACAGGGAGTCTAAGACCCAGTACTTC.